This T cell receptor beta chain was recorded in a study of cytomegalovirus exposure and HLA in healthy donors. 13 Jbeta primers and 60 Vbeta primers were used for the PCR. Profiling relied on immunoSEQ multiplex PCR, and the TCRdb table lists in-frame clones only, not all of them. The sample carries under 130,000 clones, more than 65% recorded once. Material for sequencing was PBMCs. This sequence originates from a woman younger than 30 in good health and CMV-seropositive.

The CDR3 reads CASSTTGTGELFF. CDR3 coding DNA: TGTGCCAGCAGCACCACAGGGACCGGGGAGCTGTTTTTT. V usage is TRBV5-4 and J usage is TRBJ2-2; possibly TRBD1 for D (6 bases). The CDR3 totals 13 residues. The germline V gene encodes CDR1 SGHNT and CDR2 YYREEE (reference sequence). Trimming stripped 4 bases from V and 5 bases from J, with 9 bases between.